The 21 T cell receptor beta chains given below trace back to one sample, sequenced in a study of blood T cell repertoires in COVID-19. Profiling relied on immunoSEQ multiplex PCR, and the TCRdb table lists in-frame clones only, not all of them. The data contain about 49,000 clones, more than 85% of them singletons. The sample comprised peripheral blood. The origin of the receptors is a man between 60 and 75 years old with COVID-19, enrolled during active disease.

This sequence joins TRBV30 and TRBJ1-5; perhaps TRBD1 as D (5 bases). V was pared by 0 bases and J by 0 bases, with 9 bases between. This CDR3 region has 15 residues. Germline lookup yields CDR1 GTSNPN and CDR2 SVGIG (reference sequence). CDR3 sequence: CAWSVGHPSNQPQHF. In DNA form, the CDR3 reads TGTGCCTGGAGTGTCGGACACCCTAGCAATCAGCCCCAGCATTTT.

This rearrangement joins TRBV6-6 to TRBJ2-7; no firm D call. Germline V gene lookup returns CDR1 MNHNY and CDR2 SVGAGI (reference sequence). There are 15 residues in the CDR3. V lost 2 bases and J lost 4, with 15 bases in between. CDR3 loop: CASSYDTFGQYEQYF. CDR3 DNA: TGTGCCAGCAGTTACGACACCTTTGGCCAATACGAGCAGTACTTC.

In its sample, this clone was seen once. The chain uses TRBV10-3 and TRBJ2-1; 7 bases line up with TRBD2. CDR3 length equals 13 residues. Germline trimming cut 8 bases from V and 8 bases from J; bases unmatched to any gene: 9. The V gene's germline CDR1 is ENHRY and CDR2 SYGVKD. The chain's CDR3 is CAIQAGREYEQFF. CDR3 sequence (DNA): TGTGCCATCCAGGCGGGGCGGGAGTATGAGCAGTTCTTC.

The V call is TRBV5-3, the J call TRBJ2-2; 8 bases agree with TRBD1. TRBV5-3 is placed among ORFs of uncertain function. Trimming cost V 0 bases and J 6 bases; bases outside gene matches: 10. The CDR3 runs to 17 residues. CDR3 in amino acids: CARSLAIQGDVAGELFF. As DNA, the CDR3 is TGTGCCAGAAGCTTGGCTATACAGGGGGATGTGGCCGGGGAGCTGTTTTTT.

The chain carries TRBV6-5 and TRBJ1-1; 10 bases are a match to TRBD1. This CDR3 has 15 residues. CDR1 MNHEY and CDR2 SVGAGI come from the germline V gene. The ends lost 3 bases at V and 8 bases at J; junction bases unmatched: 9. The DNA for the CDR3 is TGTGCCAGCAGTTATTCGACAGGGGGCAAGGGGGAAGCTTTCTTT. This codes for CASSYSTGGKGEAFF.

The chain has TRBV3-1 (or the pseudogene TRBV3-2) and TRBJ2-7, with 10 positions matching TRBD2. Germline trimming cut 4 bases from V and 2 bases from J; bases unmatched to any gene: 8. Germline CDR1 LGHDT, CDR2 YNNKEL (reference sequence). This CDR3 is built from 16 residues. The CDR3 region is CASSPGGLAGAYEQYF. The CDR3 DNA reads TGTGCCAGCAGCCCCGGGGGGCTAGCGGGAGCCTACGAGCAGTACTTC.

The chain uses TRBV5-4 and TRBJ1-1, with TRBD1 matching over 9 bases. The V and J ends lost 0 bases and 4 bases, in that order; junction bases with no gene match: 4. CDR3 length equals 15 residues. Germline V gene data show CDR1 as SGHNT and CDR2 as YYREEE (reference sequence). The CDR3 is CASSLDRGRATEAFF. In nucleotides, the CDR3 is TGTGCCAGCAGCTTGGACAGGGGGCGGGCCACTGAAGCTTTCTTT.

This sequence joins TRBV11-2 and TRBJ2-1, with 10 positions matching TRBD2. Germline V gives CDR1 SGHAT, CDR2 FQNNGV. The CDR3 has 17 residues. Germline trimming cut 5 bases from V and 6 bases from J; bases unmatched to any gene: 13. DNA of the CDR3: TGTGCCAGCAGCCCCCACCCAAGCGGGGGGGCATTCAATGAGCAGTTCTTC. This codes for CASSPHPSGGAFNEQFF.

The chain employs TRBV29-1 and TRBJ2-1; 12 bases line up with TRBD1. From germline, CDR1 is SQVTM and CDR2 ANQGSEA. The CDR3 spans 15 residues. Unmatched junction bases numbered 12, after V lost 7 bases and J lost 8 bases. The chain's CDR3 is CSERAGTGGLYEQFF. DNA of the CDR3: TGCAGCGAGAGAGCCGGGACAGGGGGCTTATATGAGCAGTTCTTC.

The rearrangement links TRBV6-2 or TRBV6-3 to TRBJ1-2; a weak D match, TRBD1 (6 bases). Germline V gives CDR1 MNHEY, CDR2 SVGEGT. Trimming took 4 bases from V and 8 from J, leaving 14 bases between them. This CDR3 is built from 13 residues. The CDR3 protein is CASSLSTGRGYTF. The CDR3 nucleotides read TGTGCCAGCAGTTTATCGACAGGCCGCGGCTACACCTTC.

This chain links TRBV2 with TRBJ1-2; D perhaps matches TRBD1 (5 bases). The V end was cut by 2 bases, the J end by 4 bases, with 17 bases between. Germline CDR1 is SNHLY and CDR2 is FYNNEI. CDR3 length: 16 residues. The CDR3 coding sequence is TGTGCCAGCAGTGAACAGATTATTCAGGGTATCTATGGCTACACCTTC. Encoded protein: CASSEQIIQGIYGYTF.

J is TRBJ2-3 and V is TRBV2, with D uncertain. V lost 3 bases to trimming and J lost 1 base, with 8 bases between them. Germline CDR1 is SNHLY and CDR2 is FYNNEI. This CDR3 has 14 residues. The CDR3 DNA reads TGTGCCAGCAGTGACCTGGCAGGCACAGATACGCAGTATTTT. Translation: CASSDLAGTDTQYF. Full variable domain (missing parts from reference TRBV2 and TRBJ2-3): EPEVTQTPSHQVTQMGQEVILRCVPISNHLYFYWYRQILGQKVEFLVSFYNNEISEKSEIFDDQFSVERPDGSNFTLKIRSTKLEDSAMYFCASSDLAGTDTQYFGPGTRLTVL.

V and J are TRBV5-6 and TRBJ1-3; 9 bases fit TRBD1. This CDR3 comprises 18 residues. CDR1 is SGHDT, CDR2 YYEEEE, per germline. J was trimmed by 3 bases and V by 2 bases; bases with no gene match: 12. DNA for the CDR3: TGTGCCAGCAGCTTCGGGATTGGGACAGGGATCGGTGGAAACACCATATATTTT. Encoded protein: CASSFGIGTGIGGNTIYF.

V and J are TRBV5-6 and TRBJ1-4; a possible D gene is TRBD1 (5 bases). CDR3 length: 14 residues. Trimming stripped 5 bases from V and 7 bases from J, with 15 bases between. Germline CDR1 is SGHDT and CDR2 is YYEEEE. CDR3 protein: CASSSTQGTEKLFF. The CDR3 nucleotides read TGTGCCAGCAGTTCCACCCAGGGTACTGAAAAACTGTTTTTT. Looking up the rest from reference TRBV5-6 and TRBJ1-4 gives the full variable domain: DAGVTQSPTHLIKTRGQQVTLRCSPKSGHDTVSWYQQALGQGPQFIFQYYEEEERQRGNFPDRFSGHQFPNYSSELNVNALLLGDSALYLCASSSTQGTEKLFFGSGTQLSVL.

Here the CDR3 reads CASRSPLENIQYF. The CDR3 bases are TGTGCCAGCAGATCCCCCCTTGAAAACATTCAGTACTTC. V usage is TRBV2 and J usage is TRBJ2-4; D not certain. The CDR3 is 13 residues long. Trimming took 6 bases from V and 5 from J, leaving 11 bases between them. The germline CDR1 and CDR2 sequences are SNHLY and FYNNEI.

V and J are TRBV7-8 and TRBJ2-6, with D possibly matching TRBD2 (6 bases). This CDR3 is 17 amino acids long. Trimming stripped 3 bases from V and 2 bases from J, with 14 bases between. The V gene's germline CDR1 is SGHVS and CDR2 FQNEAQ. CDR3 amino acids: CASSLLGGTAGANVLTF. The CDR3 DNA follows: TGTGCCAGCAGCTTGCTCGGAGGGACGGCTGGGGCCAACGTCCTGACTTTC.

The rearrangement uses TRBV6-5 and TRBJ1-5; 9 bases map to TRBD1. Germline trimming cut 6 bases from V and 2 bases from J; bases unmatched to any gene: 5. The CDR3 is made up of 15 amino acids. Per the germline V gene, CDR1 is MNHEY and CDR2 is SVGAGI. CDR3 in amino acids: CASRGTGKGNQPQHF. CDR3 DNA sequence: TGTGCCAGCAGGGGGACAGGGAAGGGCAATCAGCCCCAGCATTTT.

This CDR3 reads CASSLDRGSYEQYF. The CDR3 DNA reads TGTGCCAGCAGCTTAGACAGGGGGTCCTACGAGCAGTACTTC. V and J are TRBV7-9 and TRBJ2-7; 8 nucleotides align to TRBD1. Per germline, CDR1 SEHNR and CDR2 FQNEAQ (reference sequence). The J segment lost 1 base and the V segment lost 1 base, leaving 0 bases of the junction unmatched. This CDR3 has 14 residues. Using reference TRBV7-9 and TRBJ2-7 for the parts outside the CDR3, the full variable domain is DTGVSQNPRHKITKRGQNVTFRCDPISEHNRLYWYRQTLGQGPEFLTYFQNEAQLEKSRLLSDRFSAERPKGSFSTLEIQRTEQGDSAMYLCASSLDRGSYEQYFGPGTRLTVT.

In DNA form, the CDR3 reads TGCAGTGCTACCTCGGGTATCGAGCAGTACTTC. It specifies CSATSGIEQYF. The rearrangement links TRBV20-1 to TRBJ2-7; the D is unclear. Germline lookup yields CDR1 DFQATT and CDR2 SNEGSKA (reference sequence). Trimming left V 4 bases short and J 6 bases short, with 10 bases between. This CDR3 is built from 11 residues.

The table lists this clone with a few counts. The CDR3 coding sequence is TGTGCCAGCAGTGAGGAGGGAGGGATAGGCACTGAAGCTTTCTTT. Translating gives CASSEEGGIGTEAFF. V usage is TRBV6-1 and J usage is TRBJ1-1; D uncertain. Germline-derived CDR1 and CDR2 are MNHNS and SASEGT. The CDR3 has 15 residues. Trimming left V 3 bases short and J 4 bases short, with 15 bases between.

J is TRBJ2-1 and V is TRBV28; TRBD2 matches at 8 bases. V lost 5 bases, J lost 4 bases, and 10 bases stayed unmatched. The CDR3 runs 16 residues. Looked up from germline, CDR1 is MDHEN and CDR2 is SYDVKM. CDR3: CASSPRRVAGYNEQFF. CDR3 coding DNA: TGTGCCAGCAGTCCCCGGAGAGTAGCGGGATACAATGAGCAGTTCTTC.